This record covers a single T cell receptor beta chain. Here immunoSEQ multiplex PCR was the method, and the copy in TCRdb shows in-frame clones only, minus some. The sample has 45,000 to 55,000 clones, around nine tenths seen once. These data come from a study of blood T cell repertoires in COVID-19. On the study more broadly: Sites across the United States, Italy and Spain contributed samples from acute and convalescent COVID-19. T cells, B-cell-depleted T cells, or PBMCs supplied cDNA or gDNA.

Input material: peripheral blood. This clonotype was obtained from a man in his forties or fifties with active COVID-19.

CDR3 DNA sequence: TGCGCCAGCAGCGGAGGGACAGGCCTCGGTGAGCAGTTCTTC. Its protein is CASSGGTGLGEQFF. V and J are TRBV5-1 and TRBJ2-1, with 8 positions matching TRBD1. J was trimmed by 9 bases and V by 4 bases; bases with no gene match: 9. Germline CDR1 and CDR2: SGHRS and YFSETQ. The CDR3 has 14 residues. Variable domain in full (rest from reference TRBV5-1 and TRBJ2-1): KAGVTQTPRYLIKTRGQQVTLSCSPISGHRSVSWYQQTPGQGLQFLFEYFSETQRNKGNFPGRFSGRQFSNSRSEMNVSTLELGDSALYLCASSGGTGLGEQFFGPGTRLTVL.